Below, one T cell receptor beta chain is given with its context. The target antigen is unknown. These data come from a study of CD8+ T cells in alopecia areata. Overall study: Tofacitinib was taken orally by treated patients, and the dose was 5 to 10 mg twice daily. Findings of the study overall: Under tofacitinib, numerous expanded lesional clonotypes remained detectable in scalp and blood.

Treatment here: oral pan-JAK inhibitor, 5-10 mg twice daily. Collected material from alopecia areata patients comprised lesional scalp punch biopsies and peripheral blood. In each case, RNA was isolated and then reverse transcribed into cDNA as the sequencing template. Clones were sequenced by immunoSEQ multiplex PCR, and TCRdb holds only the in-frame ones, with some missing. Seen here are 35,000 to 45,000 clones, 92% observed once, and the top ten hold about 20%. This TCR was sampled from a human donor with alopecia areata. Sequenced material: CD8+ T cells sorted from blood, taken at week 24, from a patient treated with tofacitinib.

CDR3 coding DNA: TGTGCCAGCAGTTTCCAGGGGGCAGGAGAGACCCAGTACTTC. Translated: CASSFQGAGETQYF. V usage is TRBV27 and J usage is TRBJ2-5; TRBD1 matches 8 bases. Trimming at V came to 3 bases and at J to 4 bases, leaving 4 bases not matched to a gene. The V gene's germline CDR1 is MNHEY and CDR2 SMNVEV (reference sequence). The CDR3 has 14 amino acids.